A single sample is the source of the 5 T cell receptor beta chains below, sequenced in a study of vaccination and CD4 T cells after COVID-19. Treatment given: roughly 10-day PBMC culture with coronavirus spike peptide pools or control peptides (ViraFEST assay). Cultured CD4+ T cell DNA underwent sequencing with the Oncomine TCR Beta short-read assay. TCRdb reanalysed the PCR reads using MiXCR and keeps one entry per CDR3 protein. Among thousands of distinct CDR3 sequences, about 55% were seen once, and the ten largest hold over 40%. What these receptors recognize is not known. The specimen was CD4+ T cells from blood, cultured in vitro. The receptors originated from a human donor who had recovered from COVID-19.

The J gene is TRBJ1-2, the V gene TRBV7-8; the match to TRBD1 covers 7 bases. CDR3 length: 14 residues. Germline trimming cut 6 bases from V and 2 bases from J; bases unmatched to any gene: 6. The germline gives CDR1 SGHVS, CDR2 FQNEAQ. CDR3 DNA: TGTGCCAGCAGTTTCCAGGGGGTAAACTATGGCTACACCTTC. It translates to CASSFQGVNYGYTF. The full variable domain, rest sourced from reference TRBV7-8 and TRBJ1-2, is GAGVSQSPRYKVAKRGQDVALRCDPISGHVSLFWYQQALGQGPEFLTYFQNEAQLDKSGLPSDRFFAERPEGSVSTLKIQRTQQEDSAVYLCASSFQGVNYGYTFGSGTRLTVV.

V usage is TRBV20-1 and J usage is TRBJ1-1; D not resolved. Per the germline V gene, CDR1 is DFQATT and CDR2 is SNEGSKA (reference sequence). The CDR3 loop spans 14 amino acids. Trimming cost V 6 bases and J 1 base, with 15 bases left between them. The CDR3 reads CSAPSTAWNTEAFF. The DNA for the CDR3 is TGCAGTGCGCCCTCCACCGCTTGGAACACTGAAGCTTTCTTT.

A few counts support this clonotype. The chain uses TRBV6-1 and TRBJ1-5; D is unresolved. Germline-derived CDR1 and CDR2 are MNHNS and SASEGT. The CDR3 covers 13 residues. Trimming shortened V by 5 bases and J by 7 bases, and 12 bases separated the two germline ends. The CDR3 loop is CASSLTDPQPQHF. The CDR3 DNA reads as TGTGCCAGCAGTCTCACAGATCCCCAGCCCCAGCATTTT.

The chain combines TRBV20-1 with TRBJ2-1; 8 nucleotides line up with TRBD1. The CDR3 contains 13 residues. The junction had 7 bases not matched to a gene; V was cut back by 6 bases and J by 6 bases. The germline V gene encodes CDR1 DFQATT and CDR2 SNEGSKA (reference sequence). In DNA, the CDR3 is TGCAGTGCCAAGAGACAGGGGTTCAATGAGCAGTTCTTC. As protein: CSAKRQGFNEQFF.

The chain is built from TRBV9 and TRBJ2-2; 10 bases are shared with TRBD2. V lost 1 base to trimming and J lost 4 bases; unmatched junction nucleotides: 7. Looked up from germline, CDR1 is SGDLS and CDR2 is YYNGEE. The CDR3 totals 17 residues. The DNA for the CDR3 is TGTGCCAGCAGCGTAAGTGCGCTAGCGGGGGTCACCGGGGAGCTGTTTTTT. This sequence encodes CASSVSALAGVTGELFF. Based on the CDR3 plus reference TRBV9 and TRBJ2-2, the full variable domain is DSGVTQTPKHLITATGQRVTLRCSPRSGDLSVYWYQQSLDQGLQFLIQYYNGEERAKGNILERFSAQQFPDLHSELNLSSLELGDSALYFCASSVSALAGVTGELFFGEGSRLTVL.